This TCR beta chain originates from a study of cytomegalovirus exposure and HLA in healthy donors. The study's findings and limits: Subsequent analysis showed first-cohort TCR clusters tending to co-occur in approximately 120 validation repertoires. Cytomegalovirus-associated status was assigned to fewer than 200 TCR beta chains.

This clone was found once. Its antigen remains unknown. Clones were read by immunoSEQ multiplex PCR, and TCRdb kept only the in-frame ones, dropping some. The sample yields approximately 150,000 clones, approximately 86% seen once. The receptor was isolated from a man in his late teens or twenties in good health and CMV-seropositive. Sequencing was done on a sample of PBMCs.

In DNA, the CDR3 is TGTGCCAGCAGTTCCGCGGGACAGGCTCGATTTTACGAGCAGTACTTC. The encoded protein is CASSSAGQARFYEQYF. The genes are TRBV27 and TRBJ2-7, with 8 bases lining up with TRBD1. V lost 4 bases and J lost 4; bases outside the gene matches: 12. This CDR3 is 16 amino acids long. Germline CDR1 is MNHEY and CDR2 is SMNVEV (reference sequence).